The 2 T cell receptor beta chains below were found in one sample sequenced in a study of cytomegalovirus exposure and HLA in healthy donors. The PCR used 60 Vbeta and 13 Jbeta primers. Method: immunoSEQ multiplex PCR; TCRdb's copy keeps in-frame clones and lacks some. The sample lists around 200,000 clones; 75% to 90% were seen once. The sequencing input was PBMCs. The receptors shown here come from a boy younger than 18 in good health and CMV-seronegative.

This chain connects TRBV30 to TRBJ1-1; weak D call: TRBD1 (5 bases). This CDR3 has 16 residues. Trimming pared 0 bases from V and 1 base from J, leaving 15 bases between. Germline CDR1 GTSNPN, CDR2 SVGIG (reference sequence). In DNA form, the CDR3 reads TGTGCCTGGAGTGTAGGTCCGGACACCGCGAACACTGAAGCTTTCTTT. This gives the protein CAWSVGPDTANTEAFF.

This chain uses TRBV11-3 with TRBJ1-4, with no clear D. With 2 bases removed from V and 3 bases from J, the gap between germline ends came to 7 bases. Germline V gene sequence: CDR1 SGHNT, CDR2 YENEEA. The CDR3 totals 14 residues. The CDR3 sequence is CASSLYQSNEKLFF. The CDR3 coding sequence is TGTGCCAGCAGCTTATATCAGTCTAATGAAAAACTGTTTTTT. Full variable domain (missing parts from reference TRBV11-3 and TRBJ1-4): EAGVVQSPRYKIIEKKQPVAFWCNPISGHNTLYWYLQNLGQGPELLIRYENEEAVDDSQLPKDRFSAERLKGVDSTLKIQPAELGDSAVYLCASSLYQSNEKLFFGSGTQLSVL.